This T cell receptor (beta chain) was sequenced in a study of cytomegalovirus exposure and HLA in healthy donors. Study summary: As released early, the data held 80 million to 90 million unique TCRs from HLA-typed donors.

Amplification used 60 Vbeta primers and 13 Jbeta primers. Generated by immunoSEQ multiplex PCR, the TCRdb table keeps only in-frame clones and is missing some. Its table lists roughly 100,000 clones. Overall study results and limits: Despite most TCR sequences being rare, some public TCRs occurred in many donors. TCR beta V segments were, for the most part, productive about 87% or about 30% of the time in an earlier analysis. The study designated about 160 TCR beta chains cytomegalovirus-associated.

Note on this clone: Its antigen is still unknown.

The CDR3 loop spans 13 amino acids. Germline V lookup: CDR1 SNHLY, CDR2 FYNNEI. V dropped 5 bases and J dropped 3; count of bases not matched to a gene: 2. The rearrangement links TRBV2 to TRBJ1-2, with 8 bases matching TRBD1. The sequence was obtained from a man aged 35 to 55 in good health and CMV-seronegative. The material sequenced was PBMCs. This CDR3 reads CASSPQGDYGYTF. CDR3 DNA sequence: TGTGCCAGCAGTCCACAGGGGGACTATGGCTACACCTTC.